This note documents a single T cell receptor (beta chain) sequence. The CDR3 is 16 amino acids. The V segment lost 0 bases and the J segment 1 base; nucleotides outside the gene matches: 6. Per the germline V gene, CDR1 is SGHRS and CDR2 is YFSETQ. The data were obtained in a study of blood T cell repertoires in COVID-19. The overall study: COVID-19 samples collected from the United States, Italy and Spain covered acute and convalescent phases. From T cells, B-cell-depleted T cells, or PBMCs came the material, which was cDNA or gDNA.

Original data processing: How many nucleated cells were present was estimated from reference gene primer amplification. Assay used: immunoSEQ multiplex PCR; TCRdb lists only in-frame clones, some missing. The DNA gave D and trimming, while V, J and clone size come from that table. The table includes under 400,000 clones, 87% detected once. Seattle's enrolled individuals joined amid active infection and were then monitored longitudinally. The sequence was obtained from a woman in her twenties or thirties with COVID-19, enrolled during active disease. The chain uses TRBV5-1 and TRBJ2-7; 8 bases match TRBD2. The sample was peripheral blood. CDR3 bases: TGCGCCAGCAGCTTGGCCGGAACTAGCGGTTCCTACGAGCAGTACTTC. Translation gives CASSLAGTSGSYEQYF.